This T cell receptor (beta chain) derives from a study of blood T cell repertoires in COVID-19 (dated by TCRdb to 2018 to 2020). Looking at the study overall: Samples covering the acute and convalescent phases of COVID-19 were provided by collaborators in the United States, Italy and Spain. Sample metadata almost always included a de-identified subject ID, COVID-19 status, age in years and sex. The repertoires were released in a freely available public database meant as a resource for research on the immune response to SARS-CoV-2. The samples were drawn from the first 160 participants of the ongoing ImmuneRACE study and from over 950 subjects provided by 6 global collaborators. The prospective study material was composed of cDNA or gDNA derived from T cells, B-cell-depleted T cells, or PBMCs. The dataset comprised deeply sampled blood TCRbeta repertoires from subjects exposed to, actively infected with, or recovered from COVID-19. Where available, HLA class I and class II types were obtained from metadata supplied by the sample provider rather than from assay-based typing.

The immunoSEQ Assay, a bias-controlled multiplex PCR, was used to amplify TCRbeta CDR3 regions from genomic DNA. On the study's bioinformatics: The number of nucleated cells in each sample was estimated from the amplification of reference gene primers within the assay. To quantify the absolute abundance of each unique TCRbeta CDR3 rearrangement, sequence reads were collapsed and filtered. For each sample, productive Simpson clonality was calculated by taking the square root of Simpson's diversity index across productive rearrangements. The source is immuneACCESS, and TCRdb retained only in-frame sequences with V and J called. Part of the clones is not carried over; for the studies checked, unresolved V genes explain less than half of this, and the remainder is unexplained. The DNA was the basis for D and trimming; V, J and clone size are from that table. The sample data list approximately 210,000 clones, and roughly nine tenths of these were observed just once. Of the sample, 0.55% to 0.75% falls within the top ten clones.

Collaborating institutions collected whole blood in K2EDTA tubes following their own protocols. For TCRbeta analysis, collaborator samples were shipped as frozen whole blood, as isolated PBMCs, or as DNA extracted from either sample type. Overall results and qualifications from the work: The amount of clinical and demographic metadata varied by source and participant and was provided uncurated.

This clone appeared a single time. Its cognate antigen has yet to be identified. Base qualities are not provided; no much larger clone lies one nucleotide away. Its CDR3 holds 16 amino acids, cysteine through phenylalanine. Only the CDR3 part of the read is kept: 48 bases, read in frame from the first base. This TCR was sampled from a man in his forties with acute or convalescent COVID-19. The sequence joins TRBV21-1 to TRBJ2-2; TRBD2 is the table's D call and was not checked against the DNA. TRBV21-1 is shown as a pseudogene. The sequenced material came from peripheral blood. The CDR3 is CASSKAPLLWTGELFF. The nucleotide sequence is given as TGTGCCAGCAGCAAAGCGCCGCTACTCTGGACCGGGGAGCTGTTTTTT.